This T cell receptor beta chain emerged from a study of blood T cell repertoires in COVID-19 (dated by TCRdb to 2019 to 2021). For context, the study as a whole: Collaborator samples came from the United States, Italy and Spain and covered acute and convalescent phases of COVID-19. The samples were drawn from two sources: the first 160 participants of the ongoing ImmuneRACE study, and 1,254 subjects contributed by 6 global collaborators. The material from the prospective study consisted of cDNA or gDNA derived from T cells, B-cell-depleted T cells, or PBMCs. HLA class I and class II types, where available, came from metadata supplied by the sample provider rather than from assay-based typing. The repertoires were made available in a free public database intended to serve as a resource for research on the immune response to SARS-CoV-2. The sample metadata nearly always contained a de-identified subject ID, COVID-19 status, age in years and sex. The dataset comprised deeply sampled blood TCRbeta repertoires from subjects exposed to, actively infected with, or recovered from COVID-19. What the work shows at the level of the full study, not this receptor alone: Clinical and demographic metadata were provided uncurated, with the amount varying by source and participant.

One collaborating source in Seattle enrolled patients during active infection and followed them longitudinally through the course of disease. The collaborating institutions used their own protocols to collect whole blood in K2EDTA tubes. Collaborator samples were shipped for TCRbeta analysis as frozen whole blood, isolated PBMCs, or DNA extracted from either sample type. TCRbeta CDR3 regions were amplified from genomic DNA by means of the immunoSEQ Assay, a bias-controlled multiplex PCR. Processing in the source paper ran as follows. Within the assay, amplification of reference gene primers was used to estimate how many nucleated cells each sample contained. Sequence reads were collapsed and filtered to measure the absolute abundance of every unique TCRbeta CDR3 rearrangement. For each sample, productive Simpson clonality was calculated as the square root of Simpson's diversity index over productive rearrangements. The table comes from immuneACCESS by way of TCRdb, which keeps in-frame sequences with V and J called. Part of the clones is missing from these tables; in studies checked, under half for an unresolved V gene and the rest for unknown reasons. V and J calls and clone size are given by that table; D and trimming were obtained from the DNA. Present in this sample are 150,000 to 200,000 clones, less than 85% of which were seen just once. The leading ten clones occupy around 7% of the sample.

A remark on this clone: The antigen it binds to is not known. Per-nucleotide qualities are absent, and no much larger clonotype sits a single base away. The sample carries other DNA sequences with the same CDR3.

CDR1 and CDR2 were assigned from the germline V gene (reference sequence) as MNHNY and SVGAGI. Including the terminal cysteine and phenylalanine, the CDR3 comprises 14 residues. Only the CDR3 region is kept as DNA, spanning 42 bases read in frame from base 1. V drops 5 bases and J drops 4 bases, leaving 12 bases in between. The sequencing input was peripheral blood. The TCR sequence derives from a woman aged 40 to 50 with COVID-19, enrolled during active disease. The rearrangement combines TRBV6-6 with TRBJ1-5, with a tentative D gene TRBD1 over 5 matching bases. In nucleotide form, the sequence is TGTGCCAGCAGTCCCGCAGGGTCGAATCAGCCCCAGCATTTT. Its protein product is CASSPAGSNQPQHF.